The T cell receptor (beta chain) described here comes from a study of T cells in Graves' hyperthyroidism and ophthalmopathy. Across the whole study: Before treatment of any kind, peripheral blood was taken at initial diagnosis.

Findings of the study overall: Blood also carried most thyroid clonotypes expanded above 0.001.

Authors of the study amplified TCR beta CDR3 regions from RNA transcripts. Carried out on the TCR CDR3, a first-round RT-PCR used the HTBI primer set. Via MiXCR, TCRdb re-called the multiplex PCR reads, giving one row per CDR3 protein. The repertoire holds over 700,000 distinct CDR3 sequences, roughly 32% seen once, with around 30% in the top ten. Regarding this clonotype: Its antigen remains unidentified.

Fresh peripheral blood, roughly 9.8 ml of it, supplied the PBMCs. The TCR comes from a middle-aged woman with Graves' hyperthyroidism. The sequenced sample consisted of blood.

The CDR3 nucleotides are TGTGCCAGCAGTCAGCAATCGACCCAGTACTTC. It codes for CASSQQSTQYF. V is TRBV9 and J is TRBJ2-5; the D is unclear. CDR1 is SGDLS and CDR2 is YYNGEE in the germline V gene. This CDR3 comprises 11 residues. V was cut by 5 bases and J by 7 bases, with 9 bases left in between. The variable domain in full, with the rest retrieved from reference TRBV9 and TRBJ2-5, is DSGVTQTPKHLITATGQRVTLRCSPRSGDLSVYWYQQSLDQGLQFLIQYYNGEERAKGNILERFSAQQFPDLHSELNLSSLELGDSALYFCASSQQSTQYFGPGTRLLVL.